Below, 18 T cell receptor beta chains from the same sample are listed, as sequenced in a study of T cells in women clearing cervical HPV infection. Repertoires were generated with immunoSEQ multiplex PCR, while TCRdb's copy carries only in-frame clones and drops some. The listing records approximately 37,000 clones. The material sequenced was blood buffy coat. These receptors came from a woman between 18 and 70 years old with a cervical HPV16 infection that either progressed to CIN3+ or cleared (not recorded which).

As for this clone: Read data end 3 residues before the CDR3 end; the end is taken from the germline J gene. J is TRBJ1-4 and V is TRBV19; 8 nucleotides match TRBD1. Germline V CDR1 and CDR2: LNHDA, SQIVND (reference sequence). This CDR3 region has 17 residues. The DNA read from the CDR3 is TGTGCCAGTAGTAAGGACAGGGTTTCGATTGGGGCCAACGTA. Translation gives CASSKDRVSIGANV. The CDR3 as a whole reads CASSKDRVSIGANVLFF.

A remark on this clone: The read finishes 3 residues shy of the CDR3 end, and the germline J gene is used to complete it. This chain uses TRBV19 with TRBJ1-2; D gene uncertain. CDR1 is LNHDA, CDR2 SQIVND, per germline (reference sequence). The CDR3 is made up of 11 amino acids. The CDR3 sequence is CASSHYYDYTF. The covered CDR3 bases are TGTGCCAGTAGCCACTACTACGAC.

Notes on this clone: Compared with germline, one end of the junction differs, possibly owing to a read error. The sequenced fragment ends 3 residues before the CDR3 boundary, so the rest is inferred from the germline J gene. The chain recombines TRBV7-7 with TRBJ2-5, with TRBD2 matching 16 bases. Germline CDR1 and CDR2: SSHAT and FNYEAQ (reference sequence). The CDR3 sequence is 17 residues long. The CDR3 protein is CASSRGLAGGLQETQYF. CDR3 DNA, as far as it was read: TGTGCTAGCAGCCGGGGACTAGCGGGAGGGCTCCAAGAGACC. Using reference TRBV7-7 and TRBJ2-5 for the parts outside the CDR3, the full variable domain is GAGVSQSPRYKVTKRGQDVTLRCDPISSHATLYWYQQALGQGPEFLTYFNYEAQPDKSGLPSDRFSAERPEGSISTLTIQRTEQRDSAMYRCASSRGLAGGLQETQYFGPGTRLLVL.

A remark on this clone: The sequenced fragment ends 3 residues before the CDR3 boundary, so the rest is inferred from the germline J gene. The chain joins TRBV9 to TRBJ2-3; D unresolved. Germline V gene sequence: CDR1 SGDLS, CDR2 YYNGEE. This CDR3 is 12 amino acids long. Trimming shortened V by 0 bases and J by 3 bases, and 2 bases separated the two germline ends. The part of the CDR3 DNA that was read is TGTGCCAGCAGCGTAGCTACAGATACG. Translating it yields CASSVATDT. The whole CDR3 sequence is CASSVATDTQYF.

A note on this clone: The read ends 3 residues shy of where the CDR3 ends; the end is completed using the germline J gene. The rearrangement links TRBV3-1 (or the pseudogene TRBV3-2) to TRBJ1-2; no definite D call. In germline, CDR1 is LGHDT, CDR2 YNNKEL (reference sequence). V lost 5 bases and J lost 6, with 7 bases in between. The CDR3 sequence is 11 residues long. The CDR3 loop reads CASSSGDGYTF. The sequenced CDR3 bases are TGTGCCAGCAGCAGCGGGGATGGC.

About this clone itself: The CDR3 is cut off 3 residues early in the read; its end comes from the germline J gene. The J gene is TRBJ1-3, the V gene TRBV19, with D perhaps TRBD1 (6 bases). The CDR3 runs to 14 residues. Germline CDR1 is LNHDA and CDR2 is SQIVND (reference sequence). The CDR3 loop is CASSRLATGSTIYF. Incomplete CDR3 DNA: TGTGCCAGTAGTCGACTCGCGACAGGAAGCACT.

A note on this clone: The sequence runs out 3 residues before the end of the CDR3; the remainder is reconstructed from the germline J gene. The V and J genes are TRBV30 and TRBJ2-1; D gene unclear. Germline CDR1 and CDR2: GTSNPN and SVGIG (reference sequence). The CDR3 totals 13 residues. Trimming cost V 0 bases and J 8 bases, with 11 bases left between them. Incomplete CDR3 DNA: TGTGCCTGGAGTGTTCTGAAAGGGCATGAG. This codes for CAWSVLKGHE. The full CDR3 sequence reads CAWSVLKGHEQFF. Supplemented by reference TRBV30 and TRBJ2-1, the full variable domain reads SQTIHQWPATLVQPVGSPLSLECTVEGTSNPNLYWYRQAAGRGLQLLFYSVGIGQISSEVPQNLSASRPQDRQFILSSKKLLLSDSGFYLCAWSVLKGHEQFFGPGTRLTVL.

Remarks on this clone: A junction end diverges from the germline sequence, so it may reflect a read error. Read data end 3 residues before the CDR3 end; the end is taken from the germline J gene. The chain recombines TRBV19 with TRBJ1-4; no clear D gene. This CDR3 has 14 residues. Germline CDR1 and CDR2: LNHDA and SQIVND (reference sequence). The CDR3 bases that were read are TGTGCCAATAGTATCGGCGGCAAAGGATCACCA. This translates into CANSIGGKGSP. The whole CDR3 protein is CANSIGGKGSPLFF.

The CDR3 is CAWRAGRGNDYTF. CDR3 DNA (partial): TGTGCCTGGAGAGCAGGGAGGGGCAATGAC. V and J are TRBV30 and TRBJ1-2; perhaps TRBD1 as D (5 bases). The read stops 3 residues short of the end of the CDR3; the missing end is completed from the germline J gene. Germline loops: CDR1 GTSNPN, CDR2 SVGIG (reference sequence). The CDR3 loop spans 13 amino acids.

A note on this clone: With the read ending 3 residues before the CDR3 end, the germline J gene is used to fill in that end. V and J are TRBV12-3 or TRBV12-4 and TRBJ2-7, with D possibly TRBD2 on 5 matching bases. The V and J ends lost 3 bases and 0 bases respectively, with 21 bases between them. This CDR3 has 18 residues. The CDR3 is CASSFSDLAGQSSYEQYF. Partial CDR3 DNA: TGTGCCAGCAGTTTTTCGGATTTGGCGGGTCAAAGCTCCTACGAG.

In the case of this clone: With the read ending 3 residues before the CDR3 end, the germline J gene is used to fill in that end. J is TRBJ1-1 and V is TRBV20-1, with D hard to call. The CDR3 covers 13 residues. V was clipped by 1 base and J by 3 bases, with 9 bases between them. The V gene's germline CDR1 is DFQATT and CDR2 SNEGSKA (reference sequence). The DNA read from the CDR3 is TGCAGTGCTAGAGTATCCCAGGACACTGAA. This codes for CSARVSQDTE. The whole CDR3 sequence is CSARVSQDTEAFF.

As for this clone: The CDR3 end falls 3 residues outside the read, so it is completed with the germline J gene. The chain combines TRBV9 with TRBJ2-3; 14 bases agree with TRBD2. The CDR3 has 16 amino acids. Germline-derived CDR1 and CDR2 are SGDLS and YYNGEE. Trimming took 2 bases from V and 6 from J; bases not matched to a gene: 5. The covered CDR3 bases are TGTGCCAGCAGCGTGGACAGGACTAGCGGGGGGGATACG. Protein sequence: CASSVDRTSGGDT. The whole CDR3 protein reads CASSVDRTSGGDTQYF.

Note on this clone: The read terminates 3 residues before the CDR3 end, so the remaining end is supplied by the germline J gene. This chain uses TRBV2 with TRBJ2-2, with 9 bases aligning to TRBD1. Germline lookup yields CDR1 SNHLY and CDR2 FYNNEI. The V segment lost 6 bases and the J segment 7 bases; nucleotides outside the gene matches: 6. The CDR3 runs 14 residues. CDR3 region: CASSNRGQGGELFF. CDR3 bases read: TGTGCCAGCAGCAACAGGGGGCAGGGCGGGGAG. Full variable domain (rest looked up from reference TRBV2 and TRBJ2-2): EPEVTQTPSHQVTQMGQEVILRCVPISNHLYFYWYRQILGQKVEFLVSFYNNEISEKSEIFDDQFSVERPDGSNFTLKIRSTKLEDSAMYFCASSNRGQGGELFFGEGSRLTVL.

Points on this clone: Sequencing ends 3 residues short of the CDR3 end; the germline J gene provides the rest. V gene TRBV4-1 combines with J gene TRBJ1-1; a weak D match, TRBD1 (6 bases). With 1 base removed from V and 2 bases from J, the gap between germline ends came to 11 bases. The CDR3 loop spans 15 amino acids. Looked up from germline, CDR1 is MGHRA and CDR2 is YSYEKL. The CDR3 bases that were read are TGCGCCAGCAGCCAAGGTTCACAGGGAAACACTGAA. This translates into CASSQGSQGNTE. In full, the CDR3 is CASSQGSQGNTEAFF.

CDR3 residues: CASSFQAGDRHEQYF. The part of the CDR3 DNA that was read is TGTGCCAGCAGCTTTCAAGCGGGAGATAGACACGAG. The chain has TRBV7-2 and TRBJ2-7; 8 bases match TRBD2. The read terminates 3 residues before the CDR3 end, so the remaining end is supplied by the germline J gene. The CDR3 sequence is 15 residues long. V dropped 3 bases and J dropped 5; count of bases not matched to a gene: 9. Germline values: CDR1 SGHTA, CDR2 FQGNSA.

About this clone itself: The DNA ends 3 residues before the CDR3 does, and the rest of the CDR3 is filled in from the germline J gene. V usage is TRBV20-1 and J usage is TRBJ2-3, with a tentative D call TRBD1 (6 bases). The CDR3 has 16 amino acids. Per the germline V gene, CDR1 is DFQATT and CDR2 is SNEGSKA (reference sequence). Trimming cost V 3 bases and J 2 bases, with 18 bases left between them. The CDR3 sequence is CSARPQGHVATDTQYF. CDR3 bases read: TGCAGTGCTAGGCCACAGGGTCATGTGGCCACAGATACG.

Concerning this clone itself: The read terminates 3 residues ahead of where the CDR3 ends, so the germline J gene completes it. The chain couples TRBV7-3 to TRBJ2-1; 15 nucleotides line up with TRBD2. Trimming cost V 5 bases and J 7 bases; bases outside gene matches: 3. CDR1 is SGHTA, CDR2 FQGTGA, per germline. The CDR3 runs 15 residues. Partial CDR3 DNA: TGTGCCAGCAGCGGACTAGCGGGAGGGGGGAATGAG. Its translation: CASSGLAGGGNE. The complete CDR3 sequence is CASSGLAGGGNEQFF. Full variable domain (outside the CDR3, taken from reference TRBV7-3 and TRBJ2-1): GAGVSQTPSNKVTEKGKYVELRCDPISGHTALYWYRQSLGQGPEFLIYFQGTGAADDSGLPNDRFFAVRPEGSVSTLKIQRTERGDSAVYLCASSGLAGGGNEQFFGPGTRLTVL.

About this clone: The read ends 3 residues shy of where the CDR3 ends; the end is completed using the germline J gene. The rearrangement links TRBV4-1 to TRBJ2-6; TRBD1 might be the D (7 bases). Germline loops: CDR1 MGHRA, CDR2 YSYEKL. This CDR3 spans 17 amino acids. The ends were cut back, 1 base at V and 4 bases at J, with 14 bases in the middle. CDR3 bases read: TGCGCCAGCAGCCAAGCTGGAGGGGGCGGCGGGGCCAACGTC. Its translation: CASSQAGGGGGANV. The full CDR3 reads CASSQAGGGGGANVLTF.